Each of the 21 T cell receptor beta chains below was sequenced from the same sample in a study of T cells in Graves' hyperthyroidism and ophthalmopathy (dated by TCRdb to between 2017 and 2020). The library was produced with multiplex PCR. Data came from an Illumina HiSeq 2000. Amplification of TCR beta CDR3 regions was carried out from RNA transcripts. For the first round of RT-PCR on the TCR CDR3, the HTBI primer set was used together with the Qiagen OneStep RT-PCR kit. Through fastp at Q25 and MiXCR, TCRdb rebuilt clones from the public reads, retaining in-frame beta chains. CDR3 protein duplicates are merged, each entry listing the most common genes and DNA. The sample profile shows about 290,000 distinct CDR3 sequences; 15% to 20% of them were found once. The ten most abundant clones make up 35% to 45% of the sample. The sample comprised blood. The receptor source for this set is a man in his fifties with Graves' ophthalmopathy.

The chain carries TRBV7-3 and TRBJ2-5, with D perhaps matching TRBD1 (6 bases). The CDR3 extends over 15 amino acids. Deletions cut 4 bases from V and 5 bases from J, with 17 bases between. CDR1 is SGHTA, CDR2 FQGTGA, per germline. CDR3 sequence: CASSSSTGLGETQYF. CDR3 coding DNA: TGTGCCAGCAGCTCGTCGACAGGACTGGGGGAGACCCAGTACTTC.

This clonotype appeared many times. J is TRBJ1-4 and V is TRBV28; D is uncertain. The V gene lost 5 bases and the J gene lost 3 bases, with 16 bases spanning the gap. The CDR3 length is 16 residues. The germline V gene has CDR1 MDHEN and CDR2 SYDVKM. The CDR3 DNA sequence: TGTGCCAGCAGTGAGCCTCGGACCGTCGCTAATGAAAAACTGTTTTTT. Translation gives CASSEPRTVANEKLFF.

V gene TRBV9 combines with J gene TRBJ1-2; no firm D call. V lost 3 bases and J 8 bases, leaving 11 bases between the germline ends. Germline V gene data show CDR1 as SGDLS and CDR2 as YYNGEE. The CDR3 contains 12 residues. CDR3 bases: TGTGCCAGCAGCGCTCCCCGCGGAGGCTACACCTTC. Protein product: CASSAPRGGYTF.

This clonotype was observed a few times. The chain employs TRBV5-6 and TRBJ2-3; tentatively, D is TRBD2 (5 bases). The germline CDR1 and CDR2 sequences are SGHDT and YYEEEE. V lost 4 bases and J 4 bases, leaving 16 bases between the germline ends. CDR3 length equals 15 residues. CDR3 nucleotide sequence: TGTGCCAGCAGCCCAGACTATGCCTACGCAGATACGCAGTATTTT. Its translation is CASSPDYAYADTQYF.

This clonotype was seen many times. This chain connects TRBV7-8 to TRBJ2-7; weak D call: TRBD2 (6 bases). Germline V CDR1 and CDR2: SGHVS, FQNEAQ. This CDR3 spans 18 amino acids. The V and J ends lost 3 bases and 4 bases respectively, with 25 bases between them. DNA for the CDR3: TGTGCCAGCAGCTTTATGTACGGCGGGACCTCCGTCGTATACGAGCAGTACTTC. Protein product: CASSFMYGGTSVVYEQYF. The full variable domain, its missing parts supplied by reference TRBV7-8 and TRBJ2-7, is GAGVSQSPRYKVAKRGQDVALRCDPISGHVSLFWYQQALGQGPEFLTYFQNEAQLDKSGLPSDRFFAERPEGSVSTLKIQRTQQEDSAVYLCASSFMYGGTSVVYEQYFGPGTRLTVT.

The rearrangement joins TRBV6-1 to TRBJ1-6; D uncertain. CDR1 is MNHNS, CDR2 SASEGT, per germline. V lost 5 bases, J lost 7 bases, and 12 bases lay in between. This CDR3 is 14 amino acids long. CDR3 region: CASSSQYNNSPLHF. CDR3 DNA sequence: TGTGCCAGCAGTTCGCAGTACAACAATTCACCCCTCCACTTT.

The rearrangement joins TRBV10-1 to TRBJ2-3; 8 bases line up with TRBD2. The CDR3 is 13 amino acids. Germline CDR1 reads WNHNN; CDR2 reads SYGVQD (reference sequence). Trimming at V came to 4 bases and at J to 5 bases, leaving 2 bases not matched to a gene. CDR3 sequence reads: CASSALAGDTQYF. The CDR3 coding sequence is TGCGCCAGCAGTGCTCTAGCGGGAGATACGCAGTATTTT.

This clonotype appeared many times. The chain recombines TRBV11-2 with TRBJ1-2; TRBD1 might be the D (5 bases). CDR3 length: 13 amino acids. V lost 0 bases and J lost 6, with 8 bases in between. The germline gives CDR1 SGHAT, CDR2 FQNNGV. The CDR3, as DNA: TGTGCCAGCAGCTTAGAACCGGGGCATGGCTACACCTTC. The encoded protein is CASSLEPGHGYTF.

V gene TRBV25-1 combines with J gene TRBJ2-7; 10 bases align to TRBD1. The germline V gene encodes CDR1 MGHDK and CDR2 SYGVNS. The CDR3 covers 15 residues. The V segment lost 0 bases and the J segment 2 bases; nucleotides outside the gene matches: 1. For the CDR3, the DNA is TGTGCCAGCAGTGAATACGGGACAGGGGCCTACGAGCAGTACTTC. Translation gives CASSEYGTGAYEQYF.

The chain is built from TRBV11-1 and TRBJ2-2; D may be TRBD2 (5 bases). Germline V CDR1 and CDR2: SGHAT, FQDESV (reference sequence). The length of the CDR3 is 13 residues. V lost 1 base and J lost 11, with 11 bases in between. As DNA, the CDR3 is TGTGCCAGCAGCTTAGTAGGGTCGGGAGAGCTGTTTTTT. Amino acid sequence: CASSLVGSGELFF.

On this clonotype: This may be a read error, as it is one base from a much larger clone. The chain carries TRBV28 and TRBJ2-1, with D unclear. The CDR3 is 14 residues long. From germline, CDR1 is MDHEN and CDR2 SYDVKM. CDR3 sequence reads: CASTGVSSYNERFF. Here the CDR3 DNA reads TGTGCCAGCACCGGCGTTAGCTCCTACAATGAGCGGTTCTTC.

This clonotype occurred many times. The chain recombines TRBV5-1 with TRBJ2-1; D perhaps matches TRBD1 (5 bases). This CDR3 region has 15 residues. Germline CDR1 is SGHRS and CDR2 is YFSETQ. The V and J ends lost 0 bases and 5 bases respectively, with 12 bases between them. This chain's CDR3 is CASSLAPGADNEQFF. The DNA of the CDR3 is TGCGCCAGCAGCTTGGCCCCTGGGGCGGACAATGAGCAGTTCTTC.

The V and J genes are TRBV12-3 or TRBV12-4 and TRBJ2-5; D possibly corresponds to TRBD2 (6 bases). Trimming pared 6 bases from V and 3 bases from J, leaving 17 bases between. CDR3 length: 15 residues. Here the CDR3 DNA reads TGTGCCAGCAGCCCCCATGCGGCGGGAAAAGAGACCCAGTACTTC. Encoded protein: CASSPHAAGKETQYF.

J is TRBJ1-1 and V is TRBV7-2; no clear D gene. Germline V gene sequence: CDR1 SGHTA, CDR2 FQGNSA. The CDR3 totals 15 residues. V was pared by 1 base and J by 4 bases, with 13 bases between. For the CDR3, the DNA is TGTGCCAGCAGCTTAGGGATTACATATGGCACTGAAGCTTTCTTT. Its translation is CASSLGITYGTEAFF.

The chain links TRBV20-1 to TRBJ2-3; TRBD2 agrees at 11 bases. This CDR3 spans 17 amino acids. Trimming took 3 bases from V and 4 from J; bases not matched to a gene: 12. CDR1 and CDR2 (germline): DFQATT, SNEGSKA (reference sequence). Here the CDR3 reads CSASYFSGRASSDTQYF. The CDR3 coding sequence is TGCAGTGCTAGTTACTTTAGCGGGAGGGCCAGCTCAGATACGCAGTATTTT.

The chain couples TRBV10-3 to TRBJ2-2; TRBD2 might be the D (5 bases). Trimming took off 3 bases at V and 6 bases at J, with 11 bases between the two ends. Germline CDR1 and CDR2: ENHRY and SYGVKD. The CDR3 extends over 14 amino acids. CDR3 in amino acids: CAISDVEAPGELFF. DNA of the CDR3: TGTGCCATCAGTGACGTGGAGGCACCCGGGGAGCTGTTTTTT.

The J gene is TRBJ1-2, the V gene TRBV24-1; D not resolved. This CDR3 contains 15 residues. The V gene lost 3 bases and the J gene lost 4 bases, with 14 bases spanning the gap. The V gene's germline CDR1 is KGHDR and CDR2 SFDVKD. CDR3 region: CATSDETMAGYGYTF. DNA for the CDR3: TGTGCCACCAGTGATGAAACGATGGCGGGCTATGGCTACACCTTC.

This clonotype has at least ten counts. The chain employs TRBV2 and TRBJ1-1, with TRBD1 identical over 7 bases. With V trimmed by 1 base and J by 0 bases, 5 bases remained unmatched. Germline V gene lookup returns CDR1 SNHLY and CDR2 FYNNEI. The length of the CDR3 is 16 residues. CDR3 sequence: CASSEGTGVMNTEAFF. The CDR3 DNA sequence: TGTGCCAGCAGTGAAGGAACAGGGGTTATGAACACTGAAGCTTTCTTT.

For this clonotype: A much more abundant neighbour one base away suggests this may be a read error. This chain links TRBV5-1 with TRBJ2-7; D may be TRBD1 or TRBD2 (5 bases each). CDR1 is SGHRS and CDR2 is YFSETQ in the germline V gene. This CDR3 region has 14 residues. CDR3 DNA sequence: TGCACCAGCAGCTTGGGGATGGGGGATCTCGAGCAGTACTTC. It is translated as CTSSLGMGDLEQYF.

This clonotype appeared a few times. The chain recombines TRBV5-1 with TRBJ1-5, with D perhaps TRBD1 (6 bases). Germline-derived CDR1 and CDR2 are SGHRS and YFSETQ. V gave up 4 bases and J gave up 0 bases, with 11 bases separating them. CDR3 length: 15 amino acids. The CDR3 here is CASSLQGYSNQPQHF. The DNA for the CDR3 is TGCGCCAGCAGCCTACAGGGCTATAGCAATCAGCCCCAGCATTTT.

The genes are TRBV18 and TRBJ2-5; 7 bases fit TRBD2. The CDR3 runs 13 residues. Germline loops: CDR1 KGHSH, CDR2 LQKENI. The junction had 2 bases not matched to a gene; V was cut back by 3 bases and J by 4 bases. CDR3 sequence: CASSPWEGETQYF. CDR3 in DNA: TGTGCCAGCTCACCCTGGGAGGGAGAGACCCAGTACTTC.